The entry that follows covers one T cell receptor (beta chain) sequence. The CDR3 is made up of 16 amino acids. Germline V lookup: CDR1 SGHTS, CDR2 YDEGEE. Trimming took off 4 bases at V and 2 bases at J, with 18 bases between the two ends. These data originate in a study of OX40 agonist ivuxolimab in advanced cancers. Turning to the study itself: Intravenous ivuxolimab at 0.01 to 10 mg/kg was given to patients every 2 weeks. Dose-escalation cases comprised hepatocellular carcinoma, melanoma, renal cell or head and neck cancer.

Profiling relied on immunoSEQ multiplex PCR, and the TCRdb table lists in-frame clones only, not all of them. The sample shows about 26,000 clones, 88% of them seen only once. Autoimmune disease history or systemic immunosuppression disqualified patients. This receptor was taken from an adult with an advanced solid tumor such as melanoma, head and neck, liver or kidney cancer. The V gene is TRBV5-8, the J gene TRBJ1-1, with D possibly matching TRBD1 (5 bases). Specimen: CD4+ or CD8+ T cells sorted from blood, collected in a trial of the OX40 agonist ivuxolimab. The CDR3 loop reads CASSQAEWGLNTEAFF. For the CDR3, the DNA is TGTGCCAGCAGCCAAGCGGAATGGGGACTCAACACTGAAGCTTTCTTT.